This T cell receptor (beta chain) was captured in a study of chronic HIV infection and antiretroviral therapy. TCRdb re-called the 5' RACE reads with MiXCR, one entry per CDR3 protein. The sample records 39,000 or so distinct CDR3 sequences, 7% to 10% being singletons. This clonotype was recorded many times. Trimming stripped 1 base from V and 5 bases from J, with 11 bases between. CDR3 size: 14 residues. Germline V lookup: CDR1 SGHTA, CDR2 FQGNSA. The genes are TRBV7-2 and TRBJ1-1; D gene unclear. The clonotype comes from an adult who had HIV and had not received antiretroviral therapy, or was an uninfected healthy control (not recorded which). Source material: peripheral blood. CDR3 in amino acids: CASSLVPPGTEAFF. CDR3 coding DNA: TGTGCCAGCAGCTTAGTTCCACCGGGGACTGAAGCTTTCTTT.